This record covers a single T cell receptor beta chain. This sample was included in a study of cytomegalovirus exposure and HLA in healthy donors. The PCR was carried out with 60 Vbeta primers and 13 Jbeta primers. Assay: immunoSEQ multiplex PCR; the TCRdb copy retains only in-frame clones and omits some. The repertoire table contains roughly 69,000 clones. V lost 8 bases to trimming and J lost 2 bases, with 19 bases between them. CDR3 length: 15 amino acids. Germline CDR1 is MDHEN and CDR2 is SYDVKM. The chain uses TRBV28 and TRBJ2-7; D is possibly TRBD2 (6 bases). The sequenced material came from PBMCs. This TCR was sampled from a woman aged 25 to 39 in good health and CMV-seronegative. CDR3 loop: CASSPGGATTYEQYF. The CDR3 coding sequence is TGTGCCAGCTCCCCAGGCGGGGCAACTACCTACGAGCAGTACTTC. The variable domain in full, with the rest retrieved from reference TRBV28 and TRBJ2-7, is DVKVTQSSRYLVKRTGEKVFLECVQDMDHENMFWYRQDPGLGLRLIYFSYDVKMKEKGDIPEGYSVSREKKERFSLILESASTNQTSMYLCASSPGGATTYEQYFGPGTRLTVT.